Below are 30 T cell receptor beta chains sequenced from a single sample in a study of beta chain features in type 1 diabetes (dated by TCRdb to 2016 to 2018). Libraries came from the immunoSEQ multiplex PCR assay. The High Capacity cDNA Reverse Transcription Kit was used to reverse transcribe all of the isolated RNA, meaning that expressed TCRB transcripts were what got sequenced. TCRdb retrieved this table from immuneACCESS and kept in-frame rearrangements only. Not all clones are present; in checked studies, unresolved V genes account for under half, and no reason is known for the remainder. This sample holds about 140,000 clones; about 7.1% were observed only once. Around 1.5% of the sample comes from the top ten. The sequenced sample consisted of central memory CD4+ T cells from blood. The origin of the receptors is a woman aged 25 to 39 in good health.

This sequence joins TRBV5-4 and TRBJ2-5; D is possibly TRBD1 (5 bases). The V gene lost 1 base and the J gene lost 3 bases, with 7 bases spanning the gap. This CDR3 has 13 amino acids. From germline, CDR1 is SGHNT and CDR2 YYREEE (reference sequence). CDR3 loop: CASSLQGKETQYF. CDR3 bases: TGTGCCAGCAGCTTGCAGGGAAAAGAGACCCAGTACTTC.

This chain links TRBV5-4 with TRBJ2-7; D is uncertain. CDR1 is SGHNT and CDR2 is YYREEE in the germline V gene (reference sequence). The CDR3 sequence is 13 residues long. V was pared by 2 bases and J by 4 bases, with 10 bases between. The CDR3 DNA sequence: TGTGCCAGCAGCTTTTACGGAGATTACGAGCAGTACTTC. It encodes CASSFYGDYEQYF.

This clone was seen more than once but under ten times. The rearrangement joins TRBV7-2 to TRBJ2-1; tentatively, D is TRBD2 (6 bases). Germline lookup yields CDR1 SGHTA and CDR2 FQGNSA. CDR3 length: 14 residues. Trimming pared 0 bases from V and 10 bases from J, leaving 13 bases between. CDR3 DNA: TGTGCCAGCAGCTTAGCGTCAACGGGGAGGGAGCAGTTCTTC. Amino acids: CASSLASTGREQFF.

This clone was counted only a few times. At one of its ends the junction is not consistent with the germline gene, which may arise from a read error. V usage is TRBV5-1 and J usage is TRBJ2-4; 9 bases line up with TRBD2. Germline lookup yields CDR1 SGHRS and CDR2 YFSETQ. The CDR3 is 15 residues long. CDR3 protein: CASSSSAGGLYGCVF. Written as DNA, the CDR3 is TGCGCCAGCAGCTCGTCAGCGGGAGGCCTTTATGGATGCGTTTTC.

The V gene is TRBV5-1, the J gene TRBJ2-5, with a weak D call TRBD1 (6 bases). The CDR3 is 14 amino acids. Trimming removed 5 bases from V and 5 bases from J, with 16 bases in between. CDR1 is SGHRS and CDR2 is YFSETQ in the germline V gene. CDR3 amino acids: CASRLGGVEETQYF. CDR3 DNA: TGCGCCAGCAGGTTAGGGGGAGTAGAGGAGACCCAGTACTTC.

This clone was detected a few times. The CDR3 DNA sequence: TGTGCCAGCAGTGCTATGGGGGGGAACACCGGGGAGCTGTTTTTT. Protein product: CASSAMGGNTGELFF. The chain is built from TRBV2 and TRBJ2-2; D is possibly TRBD2 (6 bases). This CDR3 contains 15 residues. CDR1 and CDR2 (germline): SNHLY, FYNNEI. V was trimmed by 4 bases and J by 1 base, leaving 10 bases between them.

The chain has TRBV30 and TRBJ1-2; D is unclear. In germline, CDR1 is GTSNPN, CDR2 SVGIG (reference sequence). Trimming removed 2 bases from V and 3 bases from J, with 7 bases in between. The CDR3 length is 12 residues. The CDR3 sequence: CAWSFRDYGYTF. Written as DNA, the CDR3 is TGTGCCTGGAGTTTTCGGGACTATGGCTACACCTTC.

V and J are TRBV4-2 and TRBJ2-7; TRBD2 matches at 8 bases. The ends lost 1 base at V and 2 bases at J; junction bases unmatched: 10. Germline CDR1 reads LGHNA; CDR2 reads YNFKEQ. The CDR3 has 17 residues. The CDR3, as DNA: TGTGCCAGCAGCCAAGCCCTAGCGGGTCCCTTAACCTACGAGCAGTACTTC. This gives the protein CASSQALAGPLTYEQYF.

This clone was counted between two and nine times. V usage is TRBV19 and J usage is TRBJ2-7, with TRBD2 matching 9 bases. Germline loops: CDR1 LNHDA, CDR2 SQIVND (reference sequence). Unmatched junction bases numbered 5, after V lost 5 bases and J lost 0 bases. The length of the CDR3 is 15 residues. CDR3 sequence reads: CASSDLSGSSYEQYF. DNA of the CDR3: TGTGCCAGTAGTGATCTTAGCGGGAGCTCCTACGAGCAGTACTTC.

The V gene is TRBV28, the J gene TRBJ2-7; a possible D gene is TRBD1 (6 bases). This CDR3 region has 14 residues. Trimming left V 5 bases short and J 7 bases short, with 18 bases between. Germline assignment: CDR1 MDHEN and CDR2 SYDVKM. CDR3 loop: CASSPGTPREEQYF. The CDR3 nucleotides are TGTGCCAGCAGTCCAGGGACACCGAGGGAGGAGCAGTACTTC.

This clone was recorded many times. The V call is TRBV28, the J call TRBJ2-7; possible D gene TRBD2, 6 bases. The CDR3 sequence is 14 residues long. Trimming removed 7 bases from V and 0 bases from J, with 13 bases in between. Germline lookup yields CDR1 MDHEN and CDR2 SYDVKM. CDR3 nucleotide sequence: TGTGCCAGCACCTCGACCGGGAGCTCCTACGAGCAGTACTTC. Translated, it gives CASTSTGSSYEQYF.

As for this clone: At one boundary the junction diverges from the germline segment, which might be a read error. This sequence joins TRBV5-1 and TRBJ1-1; 8 bases line up with TRBD1. The CDR3 consists of 15 residues. Per germline, CDR1 SGHRS and CDR2 YFSETQ. DNA for the CDR3: TGCGCCAGCAGCGTCTCCGGGACAGGAGGAACTGGAGCTTTCTTT. This translates into CASSVSGTGGTGAFF.

The rearrangement uses TRBV28 and TRBJ2-7; 11 bases match TRBD1. The CDR3 totals 15 residues. Germline-derived CDR1 and CDR2 are MDHEN and SYDVKM. Unmatched junction bases numbered 7, after V lost 7 bases and J lost 2 bases. The CDR3 coding sequence is TGTGCCAGCACTTCTCCGGGACAGGGGGCCTACGAGCAGTACTTC. Protein: CASTSPGQGAYEQYF. Filled out from reference TRBV28 and TRBJ2-7, the complete variable domain reads DVKVTQSSRYLVKRTGEKVFLECVQDMDHENMFWYRQDPGLGLRLIYFSYDVKMKEKGDIPEGYSVSREKKERFSLILESASTNQTSMYLCASTSPGQGAYEQYFGPGTRLTVT.

This clone has just a few counts. V is TRBV7-9 and J is TRBJ2-3, with 10 bases lining up with TRBD1. Germline CDR1 is SEHNR and CDR2 is FQNEAQ (reference sequence). The trim removed 1 base at V and 13 bases at J, leaving 5 bases unmatched. The CDR3 loop spans 13 amino acids. The chain's CDR3 is CASSLEDRGQEYF. The CDR3 DNA reads as TGTGCCAGCAGCTTAGAAGACAGGGGGCAAGAGTATTTT. Together with reference TRBV7-9 and TRBJ2-3, the CDR3 gives the full variable domain: DTGVSQNPRHKITKRGQNVTFRCDPISEHNRLYWYRQTLGQGPEFLTYFQNEAQLEKSRLLSDRFSAERPKGSFSTLEIQRTEQGDSAMYLCASSLEDRGQEYFGPGTRLTVL.

V gene TRBV28 combines with J gene TRBJ1-1; TRBD1 matches at 7 bases. CDR1 MDHEN and CDR2 SYDVKM come from the germline V gene. The CDR3 runs 14 residues. Trimming took 8 bases from V and 0 from J; bases not matched to a gene: 6. The CDR3 nucleotides read TGTGCCAGCCGGACAGGCAATTTGAACACTGAAGCTTTCTTT. Amino acid sequence: CASRTGNLNTEAFF.

This clone was seen ten or more times. The chain has TRBV4-2 and TRBJ1-1; no clear D. Germline values: CDR1 LGHNA, CDR2 YNFKEQ. V was trimmed by 3 bases and J by 0 bases, leaving 8 bases between them. The CDR3 consists of 14 residues. The CDR3 DNA is TGTGCCAGCAGCCAGAGGGATTTGAACACTGAAGCTTTCTTT. This translates into CASSQRDLNTEAFF.

This clone appeared a few times. For the CDR3, the DNA is TGTGCCAGCAGCTTAGCGGGGGGCGGGGAGACCCAGTACTTC. Its translation: CASSLAGGGETQYF. J is TRBJ2-5 and V is TRBV7-3, with 8 bases fitting TRBD2. Trimming at V came to 2 bases and at J to 5 bases, leaving 4 bases not matched to a gene. The germline V gene has CDR1 SGHTA and CDR2 FQGTGA. CDR3 length equals 14 residues.

V is TRBV6-1 and J is TRBJ1-2, with D maybe TRBD1 (5 bases). This CDR3 has 14 residues. The V end lost 5 bases, the J end lost 1 base, and 11 bases lay between the germline ends. The V gene's germline CDR1 is MNHNS and CDR2 SASEGT. CDR3 amino acids: CASSLNGGNYGYTF. The CDR3 nucleotides read TGTGCCAGCAGTCTGAACGGGGGTAACTATGGCTACACCTTC.

This clone was seen a few times. This sequence joins TRBV7-2 and TRBJ2-3; possibly TRBD1 for D (6 bases). The CDR3 totals 15 residues. Germline assignment: CDR1 SGHTA and CDR2 FQGNSA. V lost 3 bases and J 0 bases, leaving 10 bases between the germline ends. CDR3 in DNA: TGTGCCAGCAGCTTCACAGGGCTAAGCACAGATACGCAGTATTTT. Translation gives CASSFTGLSTDTQYF.

This clone was detected only a few times. The rearrangement links TRBV9 to TRBJ2-1; D gene unclear. CDR1 is SGDLS, CDR2 YYNGEE, per germline. CDR3 length: 16 amino acids. The germline V and J ends were trimmed by 0 bases and 3 bases, with 13 bases remaining between them. The CDR3 loop reads CASSVVGDTGYNEQFF. The DNA for the CDR3 is TGTGCCAGCAGCGTAGTAGGCGATACGGGCTACAATGAGCAGTTCTTC.

This clone has only a few counts. This chain uses TRBV7-2 with TRBJ2-1, with 9 positions matching TRBD1. The CDR3 runs to 14 residues. From germline, CDR1 is SGHTA and CDR2 FQGNSA. With 6 bases clipped from V and 6 bases from J, the junction kept 6 bases outside the gene matches. CDR3 DNA sequence: TGTGCCAGCAGGGGTCCGGGACAGGGCAATGAGCAGTTCTTC. It yields the protein CASRGPGQGNEQFF.

As concerns this clone: Its ends do not fully match the called genes, so a read error is possible. J is TRBJ1-2 and V is TRBV7-9; D perhaps matches TRBD1 (6 bases). There are 13 residues in the CDR3. The germline V gene encodes CDR1 SEHNR and CDR2 FQNEAQ (reference sequence). This CDR3 reads CASSSQTGEGPAF. DNA for the CDR3: TGTGCCAGCAGCTCCCAGACAGGAGAAGGGCCCGCCTTC.

The chain joins TRBV5-4 to TRBJ1-1; 8 bases map to TRBD1. V gave up 4 bases and J gave up 6 bases; unmatched junction bases: 5. The CDR3 totals 13 residues. Germline V gene data show CDR1 as SGHNT and CDR2 as YYREEE (reference sequence). The DNA of the CDR3 is TGTGCCAGCAGCGAGGGACAGGCCCCTGAAGCTTTCTTT. Translation gives CASSEGQAPEAFF.

This chain links TRBV18 with TRBJ2-7; 9 bases agree with TRBD1. The CDR3 contains 15 residues. V was clipped by 3 bases and J by 2 bases; unmatched bases: 5. Germline values: CDR1 KGHSH, CDR2 LQKENI. This CDR3 is CASSPKQGATYEQYF. The CDR3 DNA reads TGTGCCAGCTCACCGAAACAGGGGGCGACCTACGAGCAGTACTTC.

This chain joins TRBV4-2 and TRBJ2-5, with 7 positions matching TRBD2. V dropped 0 bases and J dropped 0; count of bases not matched to a gene: 7. This CDR3 has 17 residues. Germline values: CDR1 LGHNA, CDR2 YNFKEQ. CDR3 sequence reads: CASSQDLSSGNQETQYF. The CDR3 nucleotides are TGTGCCAGCAGCCAAGATTTGTCTAGCGGAAACCAAGAGACCCAGTACTTC.

CDR3 nucleotide sequence: TGCAGCGCCCTAGACGGAAACTCTGGAAACACCATATATTTT. Translating gives CSALDGNSGNTIYF. This chain joins TRBV29-1 and TRBJ1-3; D gene unclear. The ends were cut back, 7 bases at V and 0 bases at J, with 13 bases in the middle. This CDR3 is built from 14 residues. The germline V gene has CDR1 SQVTM and CDR2 ANQGSEA.

This clone has a handful of counts. J is TRBJ2-3 and V is TRBV4-1, with 12 bases fitting TRBD2. The CDR3 is 17 amino acids. V lost 3 bases to trimming and J lost 2 bases; unmatched junction nucleotides: 6. Germline V CDR1 and CDR2: MGHRA, YSYEKL. As DNA, the CDR3 is TGCGCCAGCAGCCAGAGGGGACTAGCGGGTAACACAGATACGCAGTATTTT. Its protein is CASSQRGLAGNTDTQYF.

This clone was observed at least ten times. The rearrangement joins TRBV27 to TRBJ1-2; 8 bases are a match to TRBD1. Germline trimming cut 6 bases from V and 2 bases from J; bases unmatched to any gene: 5. This CDR3 is 14 amino acids long. CDR1 and CDR2 from the germline V gene are MNHEY and SMNVEV (reference sequence). Here the CDR3 reads CASSAGDRNYGYTF. The DNA of the CDR3 is TGTGCCAGCAGCGCGGGGGACAGGAACTATGGCTACACCTTC.

V and J are TRBV19 and TRBJ2-4; the D gene is possibly TRBD1 (6 bases). Trimming took off 7 bases at V and 2 bases at J, with 12 bases between the two ends. Germline V gene lookup returns CDR1 LNHDA and CDR2 SQIVND (reference sequence). The CDR3 runs 14 residues. CDR3 DNA sequence: TGTGCCAGTAATCGGGACAAAACCAAAAACATTCAGTACTTC. Translated: CASNRDKTKNIQYF.

This clone was detected only once. V usage is TRBV11-3 and J usage is TRBJ2-7; the D gene is possibly TRBD2 (5 bases). Trimming left V 0 bases short and J 6 bases short, with 9 bases between. The germline gives CDR1 SGHNT, CDR2 YENEEA. The CDR3 consists of 13 residues. The CDR3 protein is CASSLDPGSEQYF. DNA for the CDR3: TGTGCCAGCAGCTTAGATCCGGGATCCGAGCAGTACTTC.